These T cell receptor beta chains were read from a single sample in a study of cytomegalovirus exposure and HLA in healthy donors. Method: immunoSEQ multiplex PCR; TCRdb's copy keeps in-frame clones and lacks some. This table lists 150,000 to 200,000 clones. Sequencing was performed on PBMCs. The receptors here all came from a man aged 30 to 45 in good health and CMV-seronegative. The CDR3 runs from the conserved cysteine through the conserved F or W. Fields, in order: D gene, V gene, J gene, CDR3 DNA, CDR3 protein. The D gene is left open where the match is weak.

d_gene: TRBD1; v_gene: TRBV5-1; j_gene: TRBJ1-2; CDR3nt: TGCGCCAGCAGCTCCGGACAGGGGAGCTTCAACTATGGCTACACCTTC; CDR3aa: CASSSGQGSFNYGYTF
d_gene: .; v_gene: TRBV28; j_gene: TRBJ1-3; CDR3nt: TGTGCCTCCCGGGGAAACACCATATATTTT; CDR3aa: CASRGNTIYF
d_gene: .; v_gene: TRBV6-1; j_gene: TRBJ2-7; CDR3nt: TGTGCCAGCAGTGTCCGGGGGTACGAGCAGTACTTC; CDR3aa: CASSVRGYEQYF
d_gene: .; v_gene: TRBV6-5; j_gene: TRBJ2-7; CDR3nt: TGTGCCAGCAGTTACGGAGGGCAGGCGTTCTACGAGCAGTACTTC; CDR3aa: CASSYGGQAFYEQYF
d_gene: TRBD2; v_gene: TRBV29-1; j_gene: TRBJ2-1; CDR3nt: TGCAGCGTGTCACTAGCGGGTTACAATGAGCAGTTCTTC; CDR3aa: CSVSLAGYNEQFF
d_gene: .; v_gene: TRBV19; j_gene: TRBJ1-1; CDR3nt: TGTGCCAGTAGTATCATGGGGCGCGACACTGAAGCTTTCTTT; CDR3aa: CASSIMGRDTEAFF
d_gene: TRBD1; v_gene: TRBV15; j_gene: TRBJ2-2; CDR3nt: TGTGCCACCAGCCGAGGGGGTTCGGGACAGGGCAACACCGGGGAGCTGTTTTTT; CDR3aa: CATSRGGSGQGNTGELFF
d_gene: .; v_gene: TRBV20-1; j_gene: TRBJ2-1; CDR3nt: TGCAGTGCTAGGGCGGCGGGCTTGGGGTTCTTC; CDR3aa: CSARAAGLGFF
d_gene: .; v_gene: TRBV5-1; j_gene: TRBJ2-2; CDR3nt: TGCGCCAGCAGTGGAGGGGCGAACACCGGGGAGCTGTTTTTT; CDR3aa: CASSGGANTGELFF
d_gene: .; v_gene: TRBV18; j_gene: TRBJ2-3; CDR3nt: TGTGCCAGCTCACCCGGAGGAGGGGTTAGCACAGATACGCAGTATTTT; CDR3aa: CASSPGGGVSTDTQYF
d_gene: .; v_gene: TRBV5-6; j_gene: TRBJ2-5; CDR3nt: TGTGCCAGCAGCCAGACAGGTTTGCAAGAGACCCAGTACTTC; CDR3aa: CASSQTGLQETQYF
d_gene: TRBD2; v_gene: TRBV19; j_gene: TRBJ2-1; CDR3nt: TGTGCCAGTAGTATTATGGGCGGGGGGGCCTACAATGAGCAGTTCTTC; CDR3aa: CASSIMGGGAYNEQFF
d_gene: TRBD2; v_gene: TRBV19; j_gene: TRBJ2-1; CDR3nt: TGTGCCAGTAGTCCGGGACTAGCGGGAGGCCCGCAGTTCTTC; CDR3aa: CASSPGLAGGPQFF
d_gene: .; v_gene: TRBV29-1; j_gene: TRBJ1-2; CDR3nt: TGCAGCGTTGGCTACTCCGCTAACTATGGCTACACCTTC; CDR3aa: CSVGYSANYGYTF
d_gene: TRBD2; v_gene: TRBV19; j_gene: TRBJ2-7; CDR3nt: TGTGCCAGTAGTATACGCCCTAGCGGAACCTACGAGCAGTACTTC; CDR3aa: CASSIRPSGTYEQYF
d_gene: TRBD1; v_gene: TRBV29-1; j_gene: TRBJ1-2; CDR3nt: TGCAGCGTTGACGTTCCAGACAGGGGTTTTGGCTACACCTTC; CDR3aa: CSVDVPDRGFGYTF
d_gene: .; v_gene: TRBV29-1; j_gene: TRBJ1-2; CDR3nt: TGCAGCGTTGAAGGTACGAGCCAACAGGGTTTCTATGGCTACACCTTC; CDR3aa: CSVEGTSQQGFYGYTF
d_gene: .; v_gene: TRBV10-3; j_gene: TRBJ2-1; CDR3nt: TGTGCCATCAGTGAGTCAGAGGCGACCCAGTTCTTC; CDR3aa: CAISESEATQFF
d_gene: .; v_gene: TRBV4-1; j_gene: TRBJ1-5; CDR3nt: TGCGCCAGCAGCCTCGGTCACGGGAATCAGCCCCAGCATTTT; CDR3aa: CASSLGHGNQPQHF
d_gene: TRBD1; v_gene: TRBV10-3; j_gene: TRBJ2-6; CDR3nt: TGTGCCATCAGGACAGGGTCTGGGGCCAACGTCCTGACTTTC; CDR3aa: CAIRTGSGANVLTF
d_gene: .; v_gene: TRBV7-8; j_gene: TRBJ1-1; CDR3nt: TGTGCCAGCAGCTTAGGGAGAGGTTCTGAAGCTTTCTTT; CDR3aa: CASSLGRGSEAFF
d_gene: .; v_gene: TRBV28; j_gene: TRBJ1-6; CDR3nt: TGTGCCAGCACCCTGCAGGGTTCACCCCTCCACTTT; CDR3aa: CASTLQGSPLHF
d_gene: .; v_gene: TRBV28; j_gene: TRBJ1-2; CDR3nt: TGTGCCAGCAGTTTAGCTCTCGAACAGAACTATGGCTACACCTTC; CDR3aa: CASSLALEQNYGYTF
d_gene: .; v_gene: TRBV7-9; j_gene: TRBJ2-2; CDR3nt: TGTGCCAGCAGCTTATTACAGGGACACACCGGGGAGCTGTTTTTT; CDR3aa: CASSLLQGHTGELFF
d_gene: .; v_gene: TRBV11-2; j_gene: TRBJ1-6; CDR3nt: TGTGCCAGCAGCTTAGATGTCGAGAGTAGGAGTTCACCCCTCCACTTT; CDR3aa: CASSLDVESRSSPLHF
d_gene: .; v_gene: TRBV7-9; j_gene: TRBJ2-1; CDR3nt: TGTGCCAGCAGCTCCCGACAGCCCGTATTCAATGAGCAGTTCTTC; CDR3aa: CASSSRQPVFNEQFF
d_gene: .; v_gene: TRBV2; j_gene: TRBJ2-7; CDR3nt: TGTGCCAGCCAGACCACAGGGGGAGGGCTCGAGCAGTACTTC; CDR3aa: CASQTTGGGLEQYF
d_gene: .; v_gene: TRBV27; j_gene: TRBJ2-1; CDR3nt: TGTGCCAGCAGTTTAACGGACTACGGCGTGTTCTTC; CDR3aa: CASSLTDYGVFF
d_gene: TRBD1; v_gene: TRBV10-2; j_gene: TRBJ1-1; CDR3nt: TGCGTGACAGGGGGGGGTTTGGGCACTGAAGCTTTCTTT; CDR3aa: CVTGGGLGTEAFF
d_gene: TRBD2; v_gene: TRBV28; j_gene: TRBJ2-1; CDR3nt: TGTGCCAGCAGTGAAAATAGCGGGACTCCCTACAATGAGCAGTTCTTC; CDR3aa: CASSENSGTPYNEQFF
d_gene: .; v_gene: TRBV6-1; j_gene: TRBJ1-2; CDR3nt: TGTGCCAGCGGCGCAGCGTATTTCTATGGCTACACCTTC; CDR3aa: CASGAAYFYGYTF
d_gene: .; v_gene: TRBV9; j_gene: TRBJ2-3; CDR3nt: TGTGCCAGCAGCGTTGGGCTCGGCACAGATACGCAGTATTTT; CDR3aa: CASSVGLGTDTQYF
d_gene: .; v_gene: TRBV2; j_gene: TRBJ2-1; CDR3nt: TGTGCCAGCACGTATTACAATGAGCAGTTCTTC; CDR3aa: CASTYYNEQFF
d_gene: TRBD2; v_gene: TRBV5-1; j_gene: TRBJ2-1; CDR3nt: TGCGCCAGCAGCGCCGGGACTAGCAGCAATGAGCAGTTCTTC; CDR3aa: CASSAGTSSNEQFF
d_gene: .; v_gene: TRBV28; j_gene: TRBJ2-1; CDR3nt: TGTGCCAGCAGTTACGCCTCCGGGTCCGGGTTCTTC; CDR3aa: CASSYASGSGFF
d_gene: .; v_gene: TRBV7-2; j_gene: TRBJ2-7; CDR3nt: TGTGCCAGCAGCTTAACAGGGTGGTCCTACGAGCAGTACTTC; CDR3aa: CASSLTGWSYEQYF
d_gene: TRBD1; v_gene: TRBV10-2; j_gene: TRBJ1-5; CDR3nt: TGCGCCAGCACCGGACAGGGGGCAAGTCAGCCCCAGCATTTT; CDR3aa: CASTGQGASQPQHF
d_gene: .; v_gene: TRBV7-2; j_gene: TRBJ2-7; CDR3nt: TGTGCCAGCAGCCATCCGGTTGAGTCCGAGCAGTACTTC; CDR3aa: CASSHPVESEQYF
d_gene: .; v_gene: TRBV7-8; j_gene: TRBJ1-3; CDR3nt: TGTGCCAGCAGCTCCCCTTACCCACAAGGCGGACAGCTGAACTCTGGAAACACCATATATTTT; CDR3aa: CASSSPYPQGGQLNSGNTIYF
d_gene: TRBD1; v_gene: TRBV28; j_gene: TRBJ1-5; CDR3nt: TGTGCCAGCAGTTCACAGGGGACCAGCAATCAGCCCCAGCATTTT; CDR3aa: CASSSQGTSNQPQHF
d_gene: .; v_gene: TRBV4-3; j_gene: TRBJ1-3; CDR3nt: TGCGCCAGCAGCCAAGGTAGACAGTCGGGAAACACCATATATTTT; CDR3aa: CASSQGRQSGNTIYF
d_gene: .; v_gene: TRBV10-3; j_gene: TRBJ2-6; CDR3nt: TGTGCCATCAGTGGTCCAGGCGATAAATTCTCTGGGGCCAACGTCCTGACTTTC; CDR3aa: CAISGPGDKFSGANVLTF
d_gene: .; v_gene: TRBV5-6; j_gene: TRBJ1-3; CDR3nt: TGTGCCAGCAGCTCGGGGGACGGGAACATCATATATTTT; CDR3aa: CASSSGDGNIIYF
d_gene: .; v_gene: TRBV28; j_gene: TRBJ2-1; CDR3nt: TGTGCCAGCAGTTCCGGACAGCACAATGAGCAGTTCTTC; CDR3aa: CASSSGQHNEQFF
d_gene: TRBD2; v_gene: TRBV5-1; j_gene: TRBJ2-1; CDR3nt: TGCGCCAGCAGCCGGACCGTATTAGCGGGTGAGACCTACAATGAGCAGTTCTTC; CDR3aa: CASSRTVLAGETYNEQFF
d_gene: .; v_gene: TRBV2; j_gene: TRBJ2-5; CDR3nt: TGTGCCAGCAGTGATGATTCGGGAGAGACCCAGTACTTC; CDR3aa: CASSDDSGETQYF
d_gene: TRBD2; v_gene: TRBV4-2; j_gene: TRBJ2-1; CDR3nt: TGTGCCAGCAGCTACAACCCGGGACTAGCGGGAGATAATGAGCAGTTCTTC; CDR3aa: CASSYNPGLAGDNEQFF
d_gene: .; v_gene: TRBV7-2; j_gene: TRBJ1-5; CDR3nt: TGTGCCAGCAGCTTAGGACAGTTACTGGCTCAGCCCCAGCATTTT; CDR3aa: CASSLGQLLAQPQHF
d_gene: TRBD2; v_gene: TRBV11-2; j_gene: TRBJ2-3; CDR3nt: TGTGCCAGCACTTCCGGGGCGGGAGGGAGCACAGATACGCAGTATTTT; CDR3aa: CASTSGAGGSTDTQYF
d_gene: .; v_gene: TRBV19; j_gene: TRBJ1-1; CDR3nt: TGTGCCAGTAGTATCGGGGGGGGCATCACTGAAGCTTTCTTT; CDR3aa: CASSIGGGITEAFF
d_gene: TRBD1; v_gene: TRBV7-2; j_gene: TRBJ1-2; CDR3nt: TGTGCCAGCAGCCGCCGGGACAGGGGACAGGGCTACACCTTC; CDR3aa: CASSRRDRGQGYTF
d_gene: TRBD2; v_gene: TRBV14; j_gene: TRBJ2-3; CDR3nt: TGTGCCAGCAGCCTCCTGACTAGCGTGGCCGATACGCAGTATTTT; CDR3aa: CASSLLTSVADTQYF
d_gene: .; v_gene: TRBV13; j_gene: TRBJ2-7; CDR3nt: TGTGCCAGCACCCTGGGGGGGCTCAACGAGCAGTACTTC; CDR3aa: CASTLGGLNEQYF